This T cell receptor beta chain was documented in a study of regulatory T cells in long-lasting Graves disease. General study findings and limits: Thyroid tissue was not studied; only peripheral blood was.

A note on this clonotype: What it binds is unknown.

Described time point: persistent/refractory GD, antithyroid drugs over 5 years with positive TRAb. Construction of the TCR library relied on RNA isolated from PBMCs. Germline V gene sequence: CDR1 LNHDA, CDR2 SQIVND (reference sequence). Trimming took off 11 bases at V and 6 bases at J, with 15 bases between the two ends. This CDR3 contains 12 residues. The authors built TCR beta libraries using iRepertoire HTBI primers and Arm-PCR of CDR3 regions. TCRdb reanalysed the multiplex PCR reads using MiXCR and keeps one entry per CDR3 protein. Of roughly 400,000 distinct CDR3 sequences detected, around 20% appear once; the ten largest clones hold approximately 14%.

The origin of this receptor is a female donor with Graves disease. This sample comprised peripheral blood mononuclear cells (PBMCs), obtained when the disease was refractory, from a patient treated with antithyroid drugs. The chain recombines TRBV19 with TRBJ2-3; D gene unclear. For the CDR3, the DNA is TGTGCCGTTGGTTGGGCCCTGGATACGCAGTATTTT. As protein: CAVGWALDTQYF.